This T cell receptor (beta chain) was obtained from a study of T cell responses to AZD1222 COVID-19 vaccine. In the case of this clone: Its specificity is unknown.

Profiling relied on immunoSEQ multiplex PCR, and the TCRdb table lists in-frame clones only, not all of them. The top ten clones hold 3.7% of a sample with approximately 100,000 clones, 85% to 90% of them seen once. Study conclusions and caveats: The number of AZD1222 recipients seropositive at baseline was only six. An increase in Spike-specific TCR breadth and depth was observed after two AZD1222 doses. Clonal diversity was possibly underestimated, and the donors were mostly white British, with more females.

Sequences were derived from peripheral blood, sampled on day 0 of AZD1222 vaccination. The origin of this receptor is an adult in good health.

The CDR3 here is CASSFAGTNNEKLFF. DNA of the CDR3: TGTGCCAGCAGCTTTGCAGGGACCAATAATGAAAAACTGTTTTTT. This chain links TRBV7-2 with TRBJ1-4, with D possibly TRBD1 on 5 matching bases. Germline loops: CDR1 SGHTA, CDR2 FQGNSA. The CDR3 consists of 15 residues. The V and J ends lost 3 bases and 4 bases respectively, with 12 bases between them.